The 17 T cell receptor beta chains in this list originate from one sample, sequenced in a study of cytomegalovirus exposure and HLA in healthy donors (dated by TCRdb to 2016 to 2017). Libraries came from the immunoSEQ multiplex PCR assay. The multiplex PCR relied on a mix of 60 forward primers for TCR Vbeta segments and 13 reverse primers for TCR Jbeta segments. The clones in this table, taken by TCRdb from immuneACCESS, are in-frame only. Not every clone is retained; where verified, under half of the shortfall comes from an unresolved V gene, and the cause of the rest is unknown. In all, the sample holds 85,000 to 95,000 clones, and less than 80% of those were seen once. The top ten clones comprise about a fifth of the sample. Sample: PBMCs. These receptors all stem from a man aged 25 to 40 in good health and CMV-seropositive.

J is TRBJ2-7 and V is TRBV13; 8 bases line up with TRBD1. The junction had 6 bases not matched to a gene; V was cut back by 0 bases and J by 2 bases. The CDR3 has 16 residues. Germline V gene lookup returns CDR1 PRHDT and CDR2 FYEKMQ (reference sequence). CDR3 region: CASSLGRRQGTYEQYF. The DNA of the CDR3 is TGTGCCAGCAGCTTAGGCAGGAGACAGGGGACCTACGAGCAGTACTTC. Variable domain in full (rest from reference TRBV13 and TRBJ2-7): AAGVIQSPRHLIKEKRETATLKCYPIPRHDTVYWYQQGPGQDPQFLISFYEKMQSDKGSIPDRFSAQQFSDYHSELNMSSLELGDSALYFCASSLGRRQGTYEQYFGPGTRLTVT.

The J gene is TRBJ2-3, the V gene TRBV4-1; 9 bases match TRBD2. V lost 4 bases and J lost 6; bases outside the gene matches: 2. Looked up from germline, CDR1 is MGHRA and CDR2 is YSYEKL. This CDR3 contains 13 residues. The CDR3 sequence is CASSPGLADTQYF. The CDR3 nucleotides read TGCGCCAGCAGCCCCGGACTAGCGGATACGCAGTATTTT.

The J gene is TRBJ2-5, the V gene TRBV6-5, with TRBD1 identical over 8 bases. The CDR3 has 15 amino acids. In germline, CDR1 is MNHEY, CDR2 SVGAGI. V shed 0 bases and J 5 bases; nucleotides not matched to a gene: 5. CDR3 bases: TGTGCCAGCAGTTACTCTCAGGGGGCGGGGGAGACCCAGTACTTC. Amino acids: CASSYSQGAGETQYF.

This chain connects TRBV5-1 to TRBJ2-7, with D uncertain. The germline V and J ends were trimmed by 3 bases and 4 bases, with 11 bases remaining between them. The CDR3 sequence is 13 residues long. CDR1 is SGHRS, CDR2 YFSETQ, per germline. This CDR3 is CASSSQPGYEQYF. The CDR3 DNA is TGCGCCAGCAGCTCCCAGCCAGGTTACGAGCAGTACTTC.

The chain couples TRBV14 to TRBJ2-5; possible D gene TRBD2, 6 bases. Trimming stripped 6 bases from V and 0 bases from J, with 14 bases between. The CDR3 has 15 amino acids. Germline-derived CDR1 and CDR2 are SGHDN and FVKESK. DNA of the CDR3: TGTGCCAGCAGTAAAGTTGGAGGGTACCAAGAGACCCAGTACTTC. This translates into CASSKVGGYQETQYF.

V gene TRBV4-1 combines with J gene TRBJ1-5; D gene unclear. The germline V and J ends were trimmed by 4 bases and 3 bases, with 16 bases remaining between them. This CDR3 spans 16 amino acids. CDR1 MGHRA and CDR2 YSYEKL come from the germline V gene. The CDR3 sequence is CASSRFGELYNQPQHF. As DNA, the CDR3 is TGCGCCAGCAGCCGATTCGGGGAGTTATACAATCAGCCCCAGCATTTT.

The rearrangement links TRBV5-4 to TRBJ2-5; 10 nucleotides align to TRBD2. The germline V gene encodes CDR1 SGHNT and CDR2 YYREEE (reference sequence). J lost 3 bases, V lost 4 bases, and 6 bases had no gene match. The CDR3 totals 15 residues. For the CDR3, the DNA is TGTGCCAGCAGCACCAGGACTAGCGGAAAAGAGACCCAGTACTTC. This sequence encodes CASSTRTSGKETQYF.

The V call is TRBV11-1, the J call TRBJ2-5; possible D gene TRBD1, 6 bases. Looked up from germline, CDR1 is SGHAT and CDR2 is FQDESV (reference sequence). V lost 5 bases, J lost 5 bases, and 15 bases lay in between. This CDR3 comprises 14 residues. Here the CDR3 reads CASSRTTGWETQYF. As DNA, the CDR3 is TGTGCCAGCAGCCGTACAACAGGGTGGGAGACCCAGTACTTC.

This chain connects TRBV13 to TRBJ2-3; D possibly corresponds to TRBD1 (6 bases). The CDR3 contains 14 residues. CDR1 and CDR2 (germline): PRHDT, FYEKMQ (reference sequence). V lost 5 bases to trimming and J lost 0 bases, with 9 bases between them. The CDR3 is CASSGGLSTDTQYF. The CDR3, as DNA: TGTGCCAGCAGCGGGGGCCTGAGCACAGATACGCAGTATTTT.

The rearrangement joins TRBV7-2 to TRBJ1-1, with 8 bases that match TRBD1. This CDR3 region has 13 residues. With 5 bases clipped from V and 3 bases from J, the junction kept 2 bases outside the gene matches. Germline CDR1 and CDR2: SGHTA and FQGNSA. CDR3 coding DNA: TGTGCCAGCAGCGCGGACAGGGACACTGAAGCTTTCTTT. It encodes CASSADRDTEAFF.

This clone was recorded once. The gene calls are TRBV6-1 and TRBJ1-3, with D maybe TRBD1 (5 bases). Germline lookup yields CDR1 MNHNS and CDR2 SASEGT. Trimming cost V 0 bases and J 0 bases, with 12 bases left between them. CDR3 length: 17 residues. The CDR3 region is CASSEAQGAASGNTIYF. The CDR3, as DNA: TGTGCCAGCAGTGAAGCCCAAGGGGCCGCCTCTGGAAACACCATATATTTT.

V is TRBV9 and J is TRBJ2-1, with TRBD2 matching 10 bases. Germline lookup yields CDR1 SGDLS and CDR2 YYNGEE. The CDR3 sequence is 15 residues long. The J segment lost 7 bases and the V segment lost 2 bases, leaving 6 bases of the junction unmatched. The CDR3 is CASSVASGSTNEQFF. The CDR3 DNA reads as TGTGCCAGCAGCGTCGCTAGCGGGAGTACGAATGAGCAGTTCTTC. The full variable domain, rest sourced from reference TRBV9 and TRBJ2-1, is DSGVTQTPKHLITATGQRVTLRCSPRSGDLSVYWYQQSLDQGLQFLIQYYNGEERAKGNILERFSAQQFPDLHSELNLSSLELGDSALYFCASSVASGSTNEQFFGPGTRLTVL.

The V gene is TRBV5-1, the J gene TRBJ2-3; D gene uncertain. This CDR3 contains 11 residues. Germline V CDR1 and CDR2: SGHRS, YFSETQ. The V and J ends lost 4 bases and 7 bases respectively, with 7 bases between them. The CDR3 bases are TGCGCCAGCAGCAAACTCCATACGCAGTATTTT. Its protein is CASSKLHTQYF.

The gene calls are TRBV19 and TRBJ2-5, with a weak D call TRBD1 (6 bases). Trimming stripped 4 bases from V and 2 bases from J, with 11 bases between. This CDR3 is 14 amino acids long. Germline loops: CDR1 LNHDA, CDR2 SQIVND (reference sequence). The CDR3 DNA reads as TGTGCCAGTAGTACGACACAGGGTCAAGAGACCCAGTACTTC. Translation gives CASSTTQGQETQYF.

As to this clone: A junction end diverges from the germline sequence, so it may reflect a read error. The chain couples TRBV5-8 to TRBJ1-5; TRBD1 matches at 10 bases. Germline loops: CDR1 SGHTS, CDR2 YDEGEE. The CDR3 length is 15 residues. The CDR3 region is CASNLGQGIDQPQHF. The CDR3 coding sequence is TGTGCCAGCAACTTGGGACAGGGGATCGATCAGCCCCAGCATTTT.

The chain employs TRBV7-9 and TRBJ1-2; D remains unclear. Germline CDR1 is SEHNR and CDR2 is FQNEAQ (reference sequence). With 7 bases removed from V and 3 bases from J, the gap between germline ends came to 6 bases. The length of the CDR3 is 11 residues. CDR3 DNA sequence: TGTGCCAGCATAACTTACTATGGCTACACCTTC. Translated, it gives CASITYYGYTF.

This clone has only a few counts. The chain couples TRBV6-5 to TRBJ1-5, with 7 bases matching TRBD1. Trimming at V came to 6 bases and at J to 10 bases, leaving 12 bases not matched to a gene. CDR1 and CDR2 from the germline V gene are MNHEY and SVGAGI. The CDR3 consists of 14 residues. The DNA for the CDR3 is TGTGCCAGCAGCCCGAGGGGGCCCTTTGAACCCCAGCATTTT. It codes for CASSPRGPFEPQHF.